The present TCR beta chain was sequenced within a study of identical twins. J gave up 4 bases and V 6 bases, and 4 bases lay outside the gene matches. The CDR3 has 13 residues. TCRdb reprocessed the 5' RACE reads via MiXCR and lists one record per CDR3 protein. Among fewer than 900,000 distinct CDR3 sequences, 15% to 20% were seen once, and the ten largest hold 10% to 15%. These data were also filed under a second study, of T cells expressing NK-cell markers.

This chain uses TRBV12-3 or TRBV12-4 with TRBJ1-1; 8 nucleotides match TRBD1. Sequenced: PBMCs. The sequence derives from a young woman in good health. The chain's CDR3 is CASSWTGPTEAFF. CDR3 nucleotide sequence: TGTGCCAGCAGCTGGACAGGGCCCACTGAAGCTTTCTTT.